This is a list of T cell receptor beta chains from one sample in a study of cytomegalovirus exposure and HLA in healthy donors. Produced via immunoSEQ multiplex PCR; TCRdb's table is partial and in-frame only. The table shows 160,000 or so clones, with 75% occurring only once. The specimen sequenced was PBMCs. The receptors here all came from a female donor in good health and CMV-seronegative. Both conserved end residues are part of each CDR3. A D gene is named only where the DNA matches it firmly.

J gene: TRBJ2-3
CDR3 length: 15
D gene: TRBD2
V gene: TRBV28
CDR3 protein: CASSAGLAGGDTQYF
CDR3 DNA: TGTGCCAGCAGTGCTGGACTAGCGGGAGGAGATACGCAGTATTTT

J gene: TRBJ2-7
CDR3 length: 11
D gene: NA
V gene: TRBV7-9
CDR3 protein: CASQTRGEQYF
CDR3 DNA: TGTGCCTCACAGACCCGGGGCGAGCAGTACTTC

J gene: TRBJ1-2
CDR3 length: 11
D gene: NA
V gene: TRBV29-1
CDR3 protein: CSARGGDGYTF
CDR3 DNA: TGCAGCGCCCGGGGGGGCGATGGCTACACCTTC

J gene: TRBJ2-1
CDR3 length: 13
D gene: NA
V gene: TRBV12-5
CDR3 protein: CASGGLIVNEQFF
CDR3 DNA: TGTGCTAGTGGTGGTCTAATAGTCAATGAGCAGTTCTTC

J gene: TRBJ1-4
CDR3 length: 13
D gene: NA
V gene: TRBV4-2
CDR3 protein: CASSLHRGGKLFF
CDR3 DNA: TGTGCCAGCAGCCTGCACCGGGGGGGAAAACTGTTTTTT

J gene: TRBJ2-1
CDR3 length: 16
D gene: TRBD2
V gene: TRBV15
CDR3 protein: CATSRLAGGSYNEQFF
CDR3 DNA: TGTGCCACCAGCAGACTAGCGGGGGGCTCCTACAATGAGCAGTTCTTC

J gene: TRBJ2-4
CDR3 length: 14
D gene: TRBD1
V gene: TRBV5-1
CDR3 protein: CASSSGTAKNIQYF
CDR3 DNA: TGCGCCAGCAGCTCCGGGACAGCTAAAAACATTCAGTACTTC

J gene: TRBJ2-5
CDR3 length: 13
D gene: TRBD1
V gene: TRBV5-6
CDR3 protein: CASSYGQGETQYF
CDR3 DNA: TGTGCCAGCAGCTACGGACAGGGTGAGACCCAGTACTTC

J gene: TRBJ1-2
CDR3 length: 14
D gene: NA
V gene: TRBV4-1
CDR3 protein: CASSQEGSYRGYTF
CDR3 DNA: TGCGCCAGCAGCCAAGAGGGGAGTTATAGGGGCTACACCTTC

J gene: TRBJ1-5
CDR3 length: 14
D gene: TRBD1
V gene: TRBV27
CDR3 protein: CAIPQGIAYQPQHF
CDR3 DNA: TGTGCCATCCCACAGGGGATTGCATACCAGCCCCAGCATTTT

J gene: TRBJ1-1
CDR3 length: 15
D gene: NA
V gene: TRBV5-5
CDR3 protein: CASRGGRAMNTEAFF
CDR3 DNA: TGTGCCAGCCGCGGGGGCAGAGCTATGAACACTGAAGCTTTCTTT

J gene: TRBJ2-1
CDR3 length: 15
D gene: NA
V gene: TRBV6-5
CDR3 protein: CASSYGGTGSNEQFF
CDR3 DNA: TGTGCCAGCAGTTACGGGGGGACTGGGAGCAATGAGCAGTTCTTC

J gene: TRBJ2-3
CDR3 length: 17
D gene: TRBD2
V gene: TRBV2
CDR3 protein: CASRLVAGEAGTDTQYF
CDR3 DNA: TGTGCCAGCAGGCTGGTAGCGGGAGAGGCTGGCACAGATACGCAGTATTTT

J gene: TRBJ1-3
CDR3 length: 14
D gene: NA
V gene: TRBV6-6
CDR3 protein: CASGGRESGNTIYF
CDR3 DNA: TGTGCCAGCGGGGGGAGGGAATCTGGAAACACCATATATTTT

J gene: TRBJ2-3
CDR3 length: 17
D gene: NA
V gene: TRBV19
CDR3 protein: CASSIDGTSSLTDTQYF
CDR3 DNA: TGTGCCAGTAGTATAGATGGGACTTCCTCCCTCACAGATACGCAGTATTTT

J gene: TRBJ2-7
CDR3 length: 13
D gene: NA
V gene: TRBV18
CDR3 protein: CASSPGQIYEQYF
CDR3 DNA: TGTGCCAGCTCCCCTGGACAGATCTACGAGCAGTACTTC

J gene: TRBJ1-2
CDR3 length: 12
D gene: NA
V gene: TRBV30
CDR3 protein: CAWSPSTDGYTF
CDR3 DNA: TGTGCCTGGAGCCCTAGCACCGACGGCTACACCTTC

J gene: TRBJ2-1
CDR3 length: 16
D gene: TRBD1
V gene: TRBV7-8
CDR3 protein: CASSLADRASYNEQFF
CDR3 DNA: TGTGCCAGCAGCTTAGCGGACAGGGCATCCTACAATGAGCAGTTCTTC